This T cell receptor (beta chain) was recorded in a study of regulatory T cells in long-lasting Graves disease. Study-wide findings and caveats: Newly diagnosed patients had higher TCR diversity than persistent Graves' patients did. Among persistent patients, a larger number of public clonotypes were shared (about 3,000) than among newly diagnosed patients (about 1,000).

Germline CDR1 is SGDLS and CDR2 is YYNGEE. The CDR3 loop spans 14 amino acids. J was trimmed by 9 bases and V by 4 bases; bases with no gene match: 3. Time point here: newly diagnosed GD, antithyroid drugs for less than 3 months. Following extraction of RNA from PBMCs, that RNA was used to make the TCR library. Patients all came to the study from an endocrinology department in Xi'an, China. A peripheral blood sample, around 8.5 milliliters in volume, was drawn into EDTA tubes. Arm-PCR with iRepertoire HTBI primers amplified the CDR3 regions for these TCR beta libraries. One entry per CDR3 protein, called by TCRdb with MiXCR from the multiplex PCR reads. The table has 250,000 to 400,000 distinct CDR3 sequences, roughly 18% seen once. This clonotype has just a few counts. Its target is unknown.

The chain uses TRBV9 and TRBJ2-1; 14 bases fit TRBD2. The TCR originated in a female donor with Graves disease. The sequencing used peripheral blood mononuclear cells (PBMCs), collected at new diagnosis, from a patient treated with antithyroid drugs. CDR3 loop: CASSPGTSGSEQFF. The CDR3 bases are TGTGCCAGCAGCCCAGGGACTAGCGGGAGTGAGCAGTTCTTC.